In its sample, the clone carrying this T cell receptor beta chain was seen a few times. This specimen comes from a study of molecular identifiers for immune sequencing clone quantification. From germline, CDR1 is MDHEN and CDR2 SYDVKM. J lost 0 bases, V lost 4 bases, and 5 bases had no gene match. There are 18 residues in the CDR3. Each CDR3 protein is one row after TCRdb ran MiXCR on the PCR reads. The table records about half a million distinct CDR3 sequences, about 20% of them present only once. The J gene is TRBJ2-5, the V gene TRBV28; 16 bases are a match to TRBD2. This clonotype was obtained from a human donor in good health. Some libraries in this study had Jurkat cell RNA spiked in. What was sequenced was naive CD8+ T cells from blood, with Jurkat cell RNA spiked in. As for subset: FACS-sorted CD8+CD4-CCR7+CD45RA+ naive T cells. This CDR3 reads CASSSGLAGGRYQETQYF. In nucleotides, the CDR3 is TGTGCCAGCAGTTCGGGACTAGCGGGAGGGCGGTACCAAGAGACCCAGTACTTC.